This T cell receptor beta chain stems from a study of shared clonotypes between healthy human individuals (dated by TCRdb to 2020 to 2022). At the level of the whole study: The cohort included a few men and a couple of women between 18 and 49 years of age. For each donor, CD4 naive and CD4 memory were each given three plates, CD8 naive was given two plates, and CD8 memory was given one plate. To estimate repertoire size and how much clonotype sharing occurs between individuals, the study deeply sequenced the blood TCR repertoires of about 5 healthy adults. To increase sequencing depth and limit assay-specific biases, different laboratories used diverse techniques to prepare libraries and sequence TCR repertoires. Leukapheresis yielded between about 0.85 and 10 billion PBMCs per donor.

A remark on this clone: Its binding antigen is unknown. Qualities for individual bases were not recorded, and no much larger clone is one base off.

Paper-wide results and their limitations: Because the study included only a small number of donors, the genetic and exposure-history diversity represented was limited. Sampling was limited to blood, and TCR repertoires in tissue likely differ from TCR repertoires in blood. Clonotypes shared by all four sorted-subset donors showed higher generation probabilities than non-shared clonotypes. Based on pairwise subsampling, the degree of clonotype sharing among donors was expected to be affected by sequencing depth. Even with the large sequencing depth, rarefaction of the sorted-subset datasets indicated that sequencing was incomplete. Estimated clonotype richness was generally larger for naive than for memory subsets. When a handful of donors were compared, the shared fraction of clonotypes was about 5% for naive CD4, more than 3% for naive CD8, 2.3% for memory CD4, and about 0.36% for memory CD8.

Donors were healthy HIV-negative adults with no recently reported acute infections or vaccinations. All donors were Caucasian adults living in Nashville, Tennessee, USA. The CD8 memory samples were a combination of magnetically selected CD45RO+ cells and CCR7-negative CD45RA+ effector memory (TemRA) cells. Blood was collected by leukapheresis, and PBMCs were isolated by Ficoll-Histopaque density gradient centrifugation and then cryopreserved in liquid nitrogen vapor phase. Analytical flow cytometry was used to check the purity and quantity of every magnetically sorted T cell population. Each sorted fraction had its genomic DNA isolated and then quantified by UV absorbance on a Nanodrop 2000c. Using the deep immunoSEQ assay, multiplex PCR amplified TCR CDR3 regions from genomic DNA. For each cell subset, the extracted genomic DNA was distributed evenly across all wells of several immunoSEQ 96-well plates, and each plate served as one replicate. For sorted subsets, each replicate PCR was loaded with approximately 200 ng genomic DNA, equivalent to 25,000 to 35,000 T cell genomes. Purified libraries were measured with a Qubit 3.0 fluorometer, size-checked on a Bioanalyzer 2100, and measured again with the KAPA Library Quantification kit. Every immunoSEQ 96-well plate was sequenced on a separate single-read 150-cycle Illumina NextSeq 550 flow cell. The study's processing was this. Because the immunoSEQ output held only junctional sequences and lacked quality scores, the filtering could not match the filtering applied to full-length reads. Sequences were annotated with PyIR, a Python wrapper for IgBLAST v1.9, using IMGT germline references to assign V/J genes and CDR3. Any read was removed if the V/J assignment was weak (E-value above 1e-6), the CDR3 was missing, or the read contained stop codons, out-of-frame junctions, or ambiguous translated residues. V3J clonotypes were defined by identical inferred V gene, J gene, and CDR3 amino acid sequence. To compute the percentage overlap between repertoires, the number of shared unique clonotypes was divided by the size of the smaller repertoire. Repertoire richness was assessed with RTK rarefaction, the Chao1 estimator, and Recon v2.1 estimates of unobserved clonotypes. For all TCRbeta clonotypes obtained by the gDNA method from a few donors, generation probabilities were computed with OLGA. TCRdb provides this immuneACCESS table in a form limited to in-frame rearrangements. Some clones are lacking; in checked studies, under half of them reflect an unresolved V gene, and why the rest are absent is not known. The V and J calls and clone size were taken over from that table, and D and trimming were inferred from the DNA. This sample has hundreds of thousands of clones in its table, and 90% to 98% of those were observed once. The top ten hold 0.32% of the sample.

The clonotype comes from a man aged 25-40 years in good health. The sample consisted of memory CD8+ T cells sorted from blood. The sample's cell subset or site label is to be understood as: CD45RO+ cells pooled with CCR7-negative TemRA cells.

The sequenced DNA is TGTGCCAGCAGTGAATACGGGCAGGGGGCTTCAGATACGCAGTATTTT. Translation gives CASSEYGQGASDTQYF. The chain is encoded by TRBV25-1 joined to TRBJ2-3, with 8 bases matching TRBD1. In the germline V gene, CDR1 corresponds to MGHDK and CDR2 to SYGVNS. The CDR3 runs 16 amino acids, cysteine and phenylalanine included. Just the 48-base CDR3 DNA is kept, in frame starting at base 1. Trimming accounts for 0 bases at V and 4 bases at J, while the number of junction bases matched to no gene is 6.